The present TCR beta chain was sequenced within a study of cytomegalovirus exposure and HLA in healthy donors. Overall study: Researchers found that under 90% of over 350 genotyped donors fell within the Caucasian-associated ancestry cluster. General study points: An analysis done earlier found most TCR beta V segments productive about 87% or about 30% of the time. Both high specificity and high sensitivity reportedly marked the classifier's diagnosis of cytomegalovirus status.

Primers for the PCR totalled 60 Vbeta and 13 Jbeta. Assay: immunoSEQ multiplex PCR; the TCRdb copy retains only in-frame clones and omits some. The sample holds 170,000 or so clones; under 85% are singletons and the top ten take about 1.4%. J gave up 6 bases and V 0 bases, and 7 bases lay outside the gene matches. This CDR3 contains 15 residues. CDR1 is SGHRS, CDR2 YFSETQ, per germline. Turning to this clone: Its antigen is unknown.

This chain links TRBV5-1 with TRBJ1-1, with 8 nucleotides matching TRBD1. This receptor was obtained from a woman under 40 in good health and CMV-seronegative. The specimen was PBMCs. The CDR3 loop reads CASSLGTGMSPEAFF. As DNA, the CDR3 is TGCGCCAGCAGCTTGGGGACAGGGATGAGCCCTGAAGCTTTCTTT. The variable domain in full, with the rest retrieved from reference TRBV5-1 and TRBJ1-1, is KAGVTQTPRYLIKTRGQQVTLSCSPISGHRSVSWYQQTPGQGLQFLFEYFSETQRNKGNFPGRFSGRQFSNSRSEMNVSTLELGDSALYLCASSLGTGMSPEAFFGQGTRLTVV.